The 10 T cell receptor beta chains reported below all come from one sample, sequenced in a study (dated by TCRdb to the mid-2010s). Library creation used 5' RACE. This sample was sequenced with an Illumina MiSeq. TCRdb reanalyzed the raw reads on its own, using fastp at Q25 for trimming and MiXCR for clone calling, and kept in-frame beta chains. Records with the same CDR3 protein are collapsed into one entry carrying the most frequent genes and DNA. Across this sample there are 45,000 to 70,000 distinct CDR3 sequences, with around 28% seen only once. Around 3.1% of the sample is in the top ten clones. The source material was tumor-infiltrating memory CD4+ T cells sorted from the breast tumor. Sample cell subset or site, as interpreted from the label and publication: memory CD4+ T cells, CD4+CD45RO+CD25-. These receptors all come from a female donor with breast cancer.

By frequency in the sample, this clonotype is medium-sized. The CDR3 sequence: CASSPGPTTDTQYF. The CDR3, as DNA: TGTGCCAGCAGCCCCGGGCCTACGACAGATACGCAGTATTTT. This chain links TRBV7-2 with TRBJ2-3; D gene uncertain. Germline V CDR1 and CDR2: SGHTA, FQGNSA. Trimming pared 5 bases from V and 3 bases from J, leaving 12 bases between. This CDR3 spans 14 amino acids.

This rearrangement joins TRBV10-3 to TRBJ1-1; perhaps TRBD1 as D (6 bases). Trimming took 8 bases from V and 1 from J, leaving 14 bases between them. Looked up from germline, CDR1 is ENHRY and CDR2 is SYGVKD. The CDR3 length is 14 residues. The CDR3 spells CAIGGGISNTEAFF. The CDR3 nucleotides read TGTGCCATCGGAGGGGGGATTTCGAACACTGAAGCTTTCTTT.

The chain links TRBV6-2 or TRBV6-3 to TRBJ1-2; D unresolved. This CDR3 comprises 13 residues. V was shortened by 8 bases and J by 2 bases, with 12 bases between the two germline ends. The germline gives CDR1 MNHEY, CDR2 SVGEGT. DNA for the CDR3: TGTGCCAGCCGACTGTGGGAAAACTATGGCTACACCTTC. Encoded protein: CASRLWENYGYTF.

This clonotype came up a few times. This chain connects TRBV20-1 to TRBJ1-2, with no clear D. Trimming cost V 7 bases and J 1 base, with 7 bases left between them. In germline, CDR1 is DFQATT, CDR2 SNEGSKA (reference sequence). The CDR3 has 11 amino acids. In DNA, the CDR3 is TGCAGTGGAGGCATTAACTATGGCTACACCTTC. Translating gives CSGGINYGYTF.

There are many counts of this clonotype. This chain joins TRBV6-2 or TRBV6-3 and TRBJ1-1; no definite D call. Germline CDR1 and CDR2: MNHEY and SVGEGT. The CDR3 length is 12 residues. Trimming removed 7 bases at V and 6 bases at J, with 12 bases between. The CDR3 bases are TGTGCCAGCACAGACCCCATCTCTGAAGCTTTCTTT. Its translation is CASTDPISEAFF.

This clonotype was counted a few times. This sequence joins TRBV5-1 and TRBJ2-5; D uncertain. V was shortened by 4 bases and J by 1 base, with 11 bases between the two germline ends. The CDR3 extends over 14 amino acids. Germline lookup yields CDR1 SGHRS and CDR2 YFSETQ. CDR3 sequence: CASSPTGTQETQYF. The CDR3 coding sequence is TGCGCCAGCAGCCCGACCGGAACCCAAGAGACCCAGTACTTC.

The J gene is TRBJ2-3, the V gene TRBV5-1; D uncertain. The CDR3 loop spans 16 amino acids. Per germline, CDR1 SGHRS and CDR2 YFSETQ. The V end was cut by 0 bases, the J end by 2 bases, with 13 bases between. The CDR3 sequence is CASSLGRARTTDTQYF. CDR3 DNA: TGCGCCAGCAGCTTGGGACGAGCCCGCACCACAGATACGCAGTATTTT.

This clonotype was seen a handful of times. The chain links TRBV29-1 to TRBJ2-3; TRBD1 might be the D (5 bases). The germline V gene has CDR1 SQVTM and CDR2 ANQGSEA. The CDR3 has 15 amino acids. Trimming cost V 7 bases and J 2 bases, with 19 bases left between them. The CDR3 sequence: CSAIEWQDTTDTQYF. In DNA form, the CDR3 reads TGCAGCGCCATCGAGTGGCAGGACACCACAGATACGCAGTATTTT.

This clonotype has just a few counts. The gene calls are TRBV20-1 and TRBJ2-3, with a weak D call TRBD1 (6 bases). The J call is uncertain, as TRBJ1-5 better fits the DNA end. The CDR3 has 15 residues. CDR1 is DFQATT and CDR2 is SNEGSKA in the germline V gene (reference sequence). CDR3 sequence (DNA): TGCAGTGCTAGAAGAGGGAGTTTTAGGACAGATACGCAGCATTTT. Translated, it gives CSARRGSFRTDTQHF.

The chain joins TRBV24-1 to TRBJ1-3, with 9 nucleotides matching TRBD1. This CDR3 has 12 residues. CDR1 is KGHDR and CDR2 is SFDVKD in the germline V gene. V lost 7 bases and J lost 7; bases outside the gene matches: 1. Written as DNA, the CDR3 is TGTGCCACCAGCGGGACAGGGAACACCATATATTTT. Protein product: CATSGTGNTIYF.